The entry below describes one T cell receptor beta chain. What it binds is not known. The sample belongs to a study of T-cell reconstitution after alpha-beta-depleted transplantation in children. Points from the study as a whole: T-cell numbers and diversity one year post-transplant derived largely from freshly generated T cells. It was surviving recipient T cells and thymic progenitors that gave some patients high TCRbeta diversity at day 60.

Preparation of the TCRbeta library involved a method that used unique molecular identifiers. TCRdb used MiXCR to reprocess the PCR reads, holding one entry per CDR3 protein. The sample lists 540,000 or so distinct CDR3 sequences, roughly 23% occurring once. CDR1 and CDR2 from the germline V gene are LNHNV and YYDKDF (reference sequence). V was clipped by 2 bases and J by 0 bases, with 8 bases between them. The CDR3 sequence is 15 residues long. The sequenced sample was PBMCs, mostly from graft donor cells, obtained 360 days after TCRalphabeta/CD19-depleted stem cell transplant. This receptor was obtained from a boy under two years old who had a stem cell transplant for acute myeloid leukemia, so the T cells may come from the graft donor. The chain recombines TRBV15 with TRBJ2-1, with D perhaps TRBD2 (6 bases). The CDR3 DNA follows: TGTGCCACCAGCAGATTGGGGGGCTCCTACAATGAGCAGTTCTTC. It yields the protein CATSRLGGSYNEQFF.